A selection of T cell receptor beta chains follows, all from one sample in a study of blood T cell repertoires in COVID-19. Sequencing used immunoSEQ multiplex PCR; TCRdb keeps in-frame clones, though not all of them. The table has about 310,000 clones, around 90% seen once. Sequencing input: peripheral blood. Receptor source: a woman aged 40-49 years with COVID-19, enrolled during active disease. CDR3s include the opening cysteine and the closing phenylalanine or tryptophan. D genes are given only for firm matches. Only part of the rows carry a size: once, few, many, or a class if the clone is expanded.

d_gene	v_gene	j_gene	abundance	CDR3nt	CDR3aa
NA	TRBV27	TRBJ1-2	NA	TGTGCCAGCAGCAATACAGGGTCGGACTATGGCTACACCTTC	CASSNTGSDYGYTF
NA	TRBV9	TRBJ1-2	NA	TGTGCCAGCAGTCCCGGTGGCTACACCTTC	CASSPGGYTF
NA	TRBV5-8	TRBJ2-5	NA	TGTGCCAGCAGCTTGGCCGATCGGGTTGGGGAGACCCAGTACTTC	CASSLADRVGETQYF
TRBD1	TRBV25-1	TRBJ2-1	NA	TGTGCCAGCAGTGAATGGGACAGGGGGGCCTACAATGAGCAGTTCTTC	CASSEWDRGAYNEQFF
NA	TRBV7-9	TRBJ1-2	NA	TGTGCCAGCAGCGGGCAATCACAGTTTTATAACTATGGCTACACCTTC	CASSGQSQFYNYGYTF
NA	TRBV7-2	TRBJ1-1	NA	TGTGCCAGCAGGGAGGGAACTGAAGCTTTCTTT	CASREGTEAFF
TRBD1	TRBV19	TRBJ2-2	NA	TGTGCCAGTACGGGACAGGGGGCTGTCACCGGGGAGCTGTTTTTT	CASTGQGAVTGELFF
NA	TRBV7-9	TRBJ1-1	NA	TGTGCCAGCAGCCCCTGGGGCGTAAGGAACACTGAAGCTTTCTTT	CASSPWGVRNTEAFF
TRBD2	TRBV7-9	TRBJ2-5	NA	TGTGCCAGCAGCTTTAGCGGGAACGGGGAGACCCAGTACTTC	CASSFSGNGETQYF
NA	TRBV7-3	TRBJ2-5	once	TGTGCCAGCAGTCCTGGGGCGTTAAACAGCCAAGAGACCCAGTACTTC	CASSPGALNSQETQYF
TRBD1	TRBV7-9	TRBJ2-3	NA	TGTGCCAGCAGCCCCCCCAAGGGACAGGGTATTACAGATACGCAGTATTTT	CASSPPKGQGITDTQYF
TRBD1	TRBV25-1	TRBJ1-1	NA	TGTGCCAGCAGTGACTGGACAGGGGCCACTGAAGCTTTCTTT	CASSDWTGATEAFF
NA	TRBV6-5	TRBJ2-1	NA	TGTGCCAGCAGTTACGGGGGGGCGAGCTCCTACAATGAGCAGTTCTTC	CASSYGGASSYNEQFF
TRBD2	TRBV24-1	TRBJ2-3	NA	TGTGCCACCAGTGATCTGGCGGGGGGGTCAGGGGATACGCAGTATTTT	CATSDLAGGSGDTQYF
TRBD2	TRBV5-1	TRBJ2-5	NA	TGCGCCAGCAGCTTACTAGCGGGAGGTCAGACCCAGTACTTC	CASSLLAGGQTQYF
NA	TRBV20-1	TRBJ1-2	NA	TGCAGTGCTAGTGAGACCGTCGAGGGCTATGGCTACACCTTC	CSASETVEGYGYTF
TRBD2	TRBV3-1/TRBV3-2	TRBJ2-3	NA	TGTGCCAGCAGCCAAGTAATTGAGCTAGCGGGGGGCACAGATACGCAGTATTTT	CASSQVIELAGGTDTQYF
NA	TRBV27	TRBJ2-2	few	TGTGCCAGCAGTTTTTCAGGGGAGGGGGCCGGGGAGCTGTTTTTT	CASSFSGEGAGELFF
TRBD1	TRBV19	TRBJ1-3	once	TGTGCCAGTAGTAGCCCTCTCGGACAGGGGGTGCGAGGAAACACCATATATTTT	CASSSPLGQGVRGNTIYF
NA	TRBV6-2/TRBV6-3	TRBJ1-1	NA	TGTGCCAGCAGTCGGAGCGGAGGGACTGAAGCTTTCTTT	CASSRSGGTEAFF
NA	TRBV27	TRBJ2-5	NA	TGTGCCAGCAGTTCAAGTCCAAACTGGGAGACCCAGTACTTC	CASSSSPNWETQYF
TRBD2	TRBV6-2/TRBV6-3	TRBJ2-7	once	TGTGCCAGCAGTTACTCGACTAGCGGGGCCTACGAGCAGTACTTC	CASSYSTSGAYEQYF
NA	TRBV7-3	TRBJ1-6	few	TGTGCCAGCAGCGTCGGGGGTGGCTATAATTCACCCCTCCACTTT	CASSVGGGYNSPLHF
NA	TRBV4-3	TRBJ2-4	NA	TGCGCCAGCAGCCAAAATGGAGGGTGGGACACCCGGGGGGAAAACATTCAGTACTTC	CASSQNGGWDTRGENIQYF
TRBD2	TRBV19	TRBJ2-1	NA	TGTGCCAGTTCCCTAGCGGGGTGGAGCAATGAGCAGTTCTTC	CASSLAGWSNEQFF
NA	TRBV28	TRBJ1-5	NA	TGTGCCAGCAGCCGTCTCAATCAGCCCCAGCATTTT	CASSRLNQPQHF